The 27 T cell receptor beta chains in this list originate from one sample, sequenced in a study of T cell changes during pregnancy in multiple sclerosis. Repertoires were generated with immunoSEQ multiplex PCR, while TCRdb's copy carries only in-frame clones and drops some. The table shows some 60,000 clones, with 70% to 90% occurring only once. This specimen was CD4+ T cells from peripheral blood mononuclear cells, taken in the third trimester of pregnancy. Receptors originate from a female donor with multiple sclerosis, enrolled in a pregnancy study.

This clone was counted a few times. This chain connects TRBV6-5 to TRBJ1-3, with D perhaps matching TRBD1 (6 bases). This CDR3 region has 16 residues. With 0 bases removed from V and 3 bases from J, the gap between germline ends came to 12 bases. The V gene's germline CDR1 is MNHEY and CDR2 SVGAGI. Here the CDR3 reads CASSYSTGGGGNTIYF. The CDR3 DNA reads TGTGCCAGCAGTTACTCGACAGGCGGTGGTGGAAACACCATATATTTT.

The chain links TRBV5-1 to TRBJ2-3, with TRBD1 matching 7 bases. The CDR3 runs to 14 residues. Germline CDR1 and CDR2: SGHRS and YFSETQ. Trimming removed 5 bases from V and 5 bases from J; junction bases left unmatched: 8. The CDR3 DNA reads as TGCGCCAGCAGACTCGGGACAGCCAGAGATACGCAGTATTTT. It encodes CASRLGTARDTQYF.

CDR3 bases: TGTGCCAGCAGATTGACAGGGGGGGCTGGGGCCAACGTCCTGACTTTC. This translates into CASRLTGGAGANVLTF. The chain employs TRBV27 and TRBJ2-6, with TRBD1 matching 9 bases. The junction had 5 bases not matched to a gene; V was cut back by 6 bases and J by 2 bases. This CDR3 comprises 16 residues. Germline CDR1 reads MNHEY; CDR2 reads SMNVEV (reference sequence).

The chain couples TRBV23-1 to TRBJ1-5; D gene ambiguous. TRBV23-1 is known as an ORF, though its function is uncertain. The CDR3 is 15 amino acids. Trimming cost V 3 bases and J 5 bases, with 14 bases left between them. The CDR3 protein is CASSHSTINYQPQHF. The CDR3, as DNA: TGCGCCAGCAGTCACTCCACTATAAACTATCAGCCCCAGCATTTT.

This clone qualifies as medium-sized. The rearrangement joins TRBV7-8 to TRBJ1-6, with D unclear. The CDR3 consists of 14 residues. Trimming removed 1 base from V and 6 bases from J, with 7 bases in between. The V gene's germline CDR1 is SGHVS and CDR2 FQNEAQ. The CDR3 nucleotides read TGTGCCAGCAGCTTAGGTGGCAGTAATTCACCCCTCCACTTT. Protein sequence: CASSLGGSNSPLHF.

The chain combines TRBV12-5 with TRBJ2-7; 8 bases match TRBD1. The trim removed 4 bases at V and 5 bases at J, leaving 28 bases unmatched. The length of the CDR3 is 21 residues. Germline values: CDR1 LGHNT, CDR2 FRNRAP. The CDR3 DNA is TGTGCTAGTGGTTCCCATTCTTCCATACTAGACAGGGGAAGGAGCGGGCACGAGCAGTACTTC. Translated, it gives CASGSHSSILDRGRSGHEQYF.

V is TRBV7-2 and J is TRBJ2-3; 7 bases match TRBD1. V lost 1 base and J lost 1; bases outside the gene matches: 5. There are 16 residues in the CDR3. Looked up from germline, CDR1 is SGHTA and CDR2 is FQGNSA. The CDR3 loop reads CASSLGPGGGTDTQYF. DNA for the CDR3: TGTGCCAGCAGCTTAGGCCCAGGGGGAGGCACAGATACGCAGTATTTT.

The gene calls are TRBV15 and TRBJ1-1; D is possibly TRBD1 (5 bases). CDR1 LNHNV and CDR2 YYDKDF come from the germline V gene (reference sequence). V was trimmed by 2 bases and J by 2 bases, leaving 15 bases between them. This CDR3 contains 16 residues. The CDR3 coding sequence is TGTGCCACCAGCAGAAAGCGGGGAGGGGACAACACTGAAGCTTTCTTT. It codes for CATSRKRGGDNTEAFF. Together with reference TRBV15 and TRBJ1-1, the CDR3 gives the full variable domain: DAMVIQNPRYQVTQFGKPVTLSCSQTLNHNVMYWYQQKSSQAPKLLFHYYDKDFNNEADTPDNFQSRRPNTSFCFLDIRSPGLGDTAMYLCATSRKRGGDNTEAFFGQGTRLTVV.

The V and J genes are TRBV7-2 and TRBJ2-7, with TRBD2 matching over 15 bases. The CDR3 sequence is 18 residues long. Losses at the gene ends were 5 bases for V and 0 bases for J; bases not matched to a gene: 8. In germline, CDR1 is SGHTA, CDR2 FQGNSA. This CDR3 is CASSRPGLAGGTSYEQYF. The DNA for the CDR3 is TGTGCCAGCAGCCGCCCGGGACTAGCGGGAGGTACCTCCTACGAGCAGTACTTC.

About this clone itself: At the DNA level, this CDR3 is encoded by other sequences in the same sample as well. The J gene is TRBJ2-5, the V gene TRBV7-9, with D unclear. V lost 5 bases, J lost 2 bases, and 3 bases lay in between. This CDR3 comprises 11 residues. CDR1 is SEHNR, CDR2 FQNEAQ, per germline (reference sequence). CDR3 sequence reads: CASSLQETQYF. In nucleotides, the CDR3 is TGTGCCAGCAGCCTTCAAGAGACCCAGTACTTC.

This chain joins TRBV2 and TRBJ2-7, with D unclear. V lost 9 bases and J lost 3, with 15 bases in between. CDR1 and CDR2 (germline): SNHLY, FYNNEI. The CDR3 has 13 residues. CDR3 protein: CASENEVSYEQYF. The CDR3 region has the DNA TGTGCCAGTGAAAATGAGGTTAGCTACGAGCAGTACTTC.

The chain uses TRBV6-1 and TRBJ2-7, with D possibly matching TRBD2 (6 bases). Germline V gene lookup returns CDR1 MNHNS and CDR2 SASEGT. CDR3 size: 14 residues. The V gene lost 11 bases and the J gene lost 2 bases, with 19 bases spanning the gap. This CDR3 is CAHRRDFQTYEQYF. The CDR3 nucleotides read TGTGCCCACAGGAGGGACTTCCAAACCTACGAGCAGTACTTC.

The chain employs TRBV7-2 and TRBJ2-3; TRBD2 matches 8 bases. The CDR3 is 19 amino acids. Germline V gene lookup returns CDR1 SGHTA and CDR2 FQGNSA. After removal of 4 bases from V and 0 bases from J, the junction contained 15 bases not matched to a gene. CDR3 region: CASSSTGLERRVSTDTQYF. CDR3 bases: TGTGCCAGCAGCTCCACGGGACTAGAAAGAAGGGTTAGCACAGATACGCAGTATTTT.

The chain recombines TRBV7-3 with TRBJ1-2; D is unclear. V was pared by 5 bases and J by 8 bases, with 15 bases between. The germline CDR1 and CDR2 sequences are SGHTA and FQGTGA. The CDR3 contains 13 residues. The CDR3 spells CASSTGGPGGYTF. The CDR3 DNA reads TGTGCCAGCAGCACTGGAGGGCCGGGCGGCTACACCTTC.

This chain links TRBV5-1 with TRBJ2-1; perhaps TRBD1 as D (5 bases). This CDR3 is built from 13 residues. Germline values: CDR1 SGHRS, CDR2 YFSETQ. Between the trimmed V and J ends, which lost 4 bases and 5 bases, there was a span of 10 bases. The CDR3 DNA follows: TGCGCCAGCAGCCCCCAGGGTAACAATGAGCAGTTCTTC. Its translation: CASSPQGNNEQFF. Combining the CDR3 with reference TRBV5-1 and TRBJ2-1 gives the whole variable domain KAGVTQTPRYLIKTRGQQVTLSCSPISGHRSVSWYQQTPGQGLQFLFEYFSETQRNKGNFPGRFSGRQFSNSRSEMNVSTLELGDSALYLCASSPQGNNEQFFGPGTRLTVL.

The chain joins TRBV6-5 to TRBJ2-7; TRBD1 agrees at 9 bases. This CDR3 has 15 residues. Germline V gene sequence: CDR1 MNHEY, CDR2 SVGAGI. The V segment lost 2 bases and the J segment 7 bases; nucleotides outside the gene matches: 9. Here the CDR3 reads CASSYTGQGGVEQYF. In nucleotides, the CDR3 is TGTGCCAGCAGTTACACGGGACAGGGTGGCGTTGAGCAGTACTTC.

V gene TRBV7-8 combines with J gene TRBJ2-3, with 11 bases that match TRBD2. The CDR3 is made up of 16 amino acids. J was trimmed by 2 bases and V by 5 bases; bases with no gene match: 6. The V gene's germline CDR1 is SGHVS and CDR2 FQNEAQ. The CDR3 coding sequence is TGTGCCAGCAGCCGAGGGACTAGCGGATCCACAGATACGCAGTATTTT. It yields the protein CASSRGTSGSTDTQYF.

This chain connects TRBV23-1 to TRBJ1-1; 7 nucleotides align to TRBD1. TRBV23-1 is marked as an open reading frame, function uncertain. Trimming at V came to 0 bases and at J to 2 bases, leaving 18 bases not matched to a gene. The CDR3 runs 20 residues. The CDR3, as DNA: TGCGCCAGCAGTCAATCCCGCCTCCGGGCAGGGGGAGCAGAAAACACTGAAGCTTTCTTT. Its translation is CASSQSRLRAGGAENTEAFF.

The genes are TRBV19 and TRBJ1-2, with 8 bases fitting TRBD1. The CDR3 loop spans 14 amino acids. Germline CDR1 is LNHDA and CDR2 is SQIVND (reference sequence). Trimming cost V 5 bases and J 2 bases; bases outside gene matches: 4. In DNA form, the CDR3 reads TGTGCCAGTAGTTTGGACAGGGTAAACTATGGCTACACCTTC. It codes for CASSLDRVNYGYTF.

The chain carries TRBV6-5 and TRBJ1-2; TRBD1 agrees at 7 bases. Trimming cost V 2 bases and J 7 bases; bases outside gene matches: 4. This CDR3 is built from 13 residues. Per germline, CDR1 MNHEY and CDR2 SVGAGI. DNA of the CDR3: TGTGCCAGCAGTTACGCAAACAGGGGTGGCTACACCTTC. This sequence encodes CASSYANRGGYTF.

The chain uses TRBV19 and TRBJ1-2; tentative D call: TRBD1 (6 bases). The CDR3 totals 15 residues. V dropped 4 bases and J dropped 4 bases, with 16 bases sitting between them. Germline CDR1 is LNHDA and CDR2 is SQIVND (reference sequence). The CDR3 reads CASSTSPTGTYGYTF. The CDR3 DNA is TGTGCCAGTAGTACATCCCCTACAGGGACCTATGGCTACACCTTC. The entire variable domain, with the rest obtained from reference TRBV19 and TRBJ1-2, is as follows: DGGITQSPKYLFRKEGQNVTLSCEQNLNHDAMYWYRQDPGQGLRLIYYSQIVNDFQKGDIAEGYSVSREKKESFPLTVTSAQKNPTAFYLCASSTSPTGTYGYTFGSGTRLTVV.

The rearrangement uses TRBV2 and TRBJ1-1; possibly TRBD1 for D (5 bases). The germline V and J ends were trimmed by 7 bases and 0 bases, with 12 bases remaining between them. The CDR3 spans 14 residues. Germline CDR1 is SNHLY and CDR2 is FYNNEI. CDR3 DNA sequence: TGTGCCAGCATTACCGGACACCTGAACACTGAAGCTTTCTTT. This gives the protein CASITGHLNTEAFF.

There are a few counts of this clone. The V gene is TRBV18, the J gene TRBJ1-5; D uncertain. The CDR3 is 13 amino acids. Germline V gene lookup returns CDR1 KGHSH and CDR2 LQKENI. Deletions cut 0 bases from V and 3 bases from J, with 3 bases between. CDR3 in amino acids: CASSPPHNQPQHF. DNA for the CDR3: TGTGCCAGCTCACCACCTCACAATCAGCCCCAGCATTTT.

The V call is TRBV30, the J call TRBJ2-3; TRBD2 aligns across 7 bases. With V trimmed by 4 bases and J by 3 bases, 10 bases remained unmatched. The germline gives CDR1 GTSNPN, CDR2 SVGIG (reference sequence). The CDR3 runs 15 residues. CDR3: CAWKPGLEGTDTQYF. CDR3 in DNA: TGTGCCTGGAAACCCGGACTAGAGGGTACAGATACGCAGTATTTT.

This clone has a handful of counts. The chain links TRBV30 to TRBJ2-7, with 8 bases lining up with TRBD1. The CDR3 sequence is 14 residues long. Germline trimming cut 2 bases from V and 3 bases from J; bases unmatched to any gene: 6. In germline, CDR1 is GTSNPN, CDR2 SVGIG (reference sequence). The CDR3 sequence is CAWSFAGGGYEQYF. The CDR3 nucleotides are TGTGCCTGGAGTTTCGCAGGGGGCGGCTACGAGCAGTACTTC.

The chain joins TRBV7-9 to TRBJ1-1, with TRBD1 matching over 7 bases. V shed 6 bases, J shed 4 bases, and the junction held 2 bases outside the gene matches. This CDR3 region has 12 residues. From germline, CDR1 is SEHNR and CDR2 FQNEAQ (reference sequence). In DNA form, the CDR3 reads TGTGCCAGCAGGACAGGGCCCACTGAAGCTTTCTTT. Translation: CASRTGPTEAFF.

DNA for the CDR3: TGTGCCAGCAGCCGACTAGCGGGGGAGGCAGATACGCAGTATTTT. It encodes CASSRLAGEADTQYF. The chain carries TRBV7-9 and TRBJ2-3; 12 bases map to TRBD2. The V gene's germline CDR1 is SEHNR and CDR2 FQNEAQ (reference sequence). The V segment lost 5 bases and the J segment 4 bases; nucleotides outside the gene matches: 4. The CDR3 runs 15 residues.